Shown below are 19 T cell receptor beta chains from a single sample sequenced in a study of cytomegalovirus exposure and HLA in healthy donors. The PCR had 60 Vbeta and 13 Jbeta primers. Profiling relied on immunoSEQ multiplex PCR, and the TCRdb table lists in-frame clones only, not all of them. The repertoire holds 150,000 to 190,000 clones, with roughly 82% as singletons. Sequencing was performed on PBMCs. The receptors derive from a woman aged 45-59 years in good health and CMV-seropositive.

The rearrangement links TRBV5-1 to TRBJ1-2; no clear D gene. V dropped 3 bases and J dropped 4 bases, with 10 bases sitting between them. This CDR3 comprises 13 residues. Germline CDR1 reads SGHRS; CDR2 reads YFSETQ. CDR3 sequence (DNA): TGCGCCAGCAGCTCGGAAGCGGGCTATGGCTACACCTTC. It encodes CASSSEAGYGYTF.

V gene TRBV15 combines with J gene TRBJ1-4; 10 nucleotides line up with TRBD1. The germline V gene has CDR1 LNHNV and CDR2 YYDKDF (reference sequence). CDR3 length equals 14 residues. The trim removed 5 bases at V and 6 bases at J, leaving 3 bases unmatched. CDR3 nucleotide sequence: TGTGCCACCAGCGACAGGGGGCGGGATGAAAAACTGTTTTTT. This encodes CATSDRGRDEKLFF.

Worth noting for this clone: Other DNA sequences of this sample code for an identical CDR3. This chain connects TRBV9 to TRBJ1-2, with 8 bases lining up with TRBD1. CDR3 length: 14 amino acids. V trimming: 3 bases; J trimming: 9 bases; junction bases outside the gene matches: 10. CDR1 and CDR2 from the germline V gene are SGDLS and YYNGEE. CDR3 nucleotide sequence: TGTGCCAGCAGCGAGTCGGGGACAGGCTTCAGCTACACCTTC. This translates into CASSESGTGFSYTF. The full variable domain, rest sourced from reference TRBV9 and TRBJ1-2, is DSGVTQTPKHLITATGQRVTLRCSPRSGDLSVYWYQQSLDQGLQFLIQYYNGEERAKGNILERFSAQQFPDLHSELNLSSLELGDSALYFCASSESGTGFSYTFGSGTRLTVV.

This clone was counted a few times. The chain links TRBV2 to TRBJ1-5, with D hard to call. Germline CDR1 and CDR2: SNHLY and FYNNEI. The length of the CDR3 is 19 residues. V was cut by 2 bases and J by 1 base, with 21 bases left in between. The CDR3 DNA reads as TGTGCCAGCAGTGAAATGCCGGGAAGCTTACCAAAAAGCAATCAGCCCCAGCATTTT. It encodes CASSEMPGSLPKSNQPQHF. The full variable domain, in which reference TRBV2 and TRBJ1-5 provide the parts outside the CDR3, is EPEVTQTPSHQVTQMGQEVILRCVPISNHLYFYWYRQILGQKVEFLVSFYNNEISEKSEIFDDQFSVERPDGSNFTLKIRSTKLEDSAMYFCASSEMPGSLPKSNQPQHFGDGTRLSIL.

The V and J genes are TRBV6-5 and TRBJ1-4; a weak D match, TRBD1 (5 bases). V gave up 8 bases and J gave up 8 bases, with 15 bases separating them. Germline V gene sequence: CDR1 MNHEY, CDR2 SVGAGI. This CDR3 is built from 13 residues. For the CDR3, the DNA is TGTGCCAGCGGCGGGGGGTTTGGCGAAAAACTGTTTTTT. It is translated as CASGGGFGEKLFF.

This clone was seen a single time. The chain combines TRBV30 with TRBJ1-6; D gene ambiguous. The germline gives CDR1 GTSNPN, CDR2 SVGIG (reference sequence). Deletions cut 0 bases from V and 9 bases from J, with 15 bases between. This CDR3 is 15 amino acids long. The CDR3 loop reads CAWSVPGSTASPLHF. In DNA, the CDR3 is TGTGCCTGGAGTGTACCCGGGTCGACGGCTTCACCCCTCCACTTT.

The CDR3 sequence is CASSEQGLAKNIQYF. The DNA for the CDR3 is TGCGCCAGCAGTGAACAGGGTTTGGCCAAAAACATTCAGTACTTC. The gene calls are TRBV10-2 and TRBJ2-4; D possibly corresponds to TRBD1 (6 bases). V was trimmed by 3 bases and J by 1 base, leaving 10 bases between them. CDR1 is WSHSY, CDR2 SAAADI, per germline. The CDR3 sequence is 15 residues long.

The chain carries TRBV21-1 and TRBJ1-5. TRBV21-1 is listed as a pseudogene. This CDR3 has 17 residues. The CDR3 region has the DNA TGTGCCAGCAGCAAGAACGGCAGTGGCGGTCTCAATCAGCCCCAGCATTTT. Translated: CASSKNGSGGLNQPQHF.

This chain uses TRBV7-9 with TRBJ2-7; 9 bases map to TRBD1. There are 14 residues in the CDR3. Unmatched junction bases numbered 6, after V lost 5 bases and J lost 4 bases. The germline V gene encodes CDR1 SEHNR and CDR2 FQNEAQ (reference sequence). In nucleotides, the CDR3 is TGTGCCAGCAGCCCGCAGGACAGGGGTTACGAGCAGTACTTC. Protein sequence: CASSPQDRGYEQYF.

The J gene is TRBJ1-1, the V gene TRBV5-1; D not resolved. V was pared by 2 bases and J by 1 base, with 12 bases between. Germline V gene data show CDR1 as SGHRS and CDR2 as YFSETQ. CDR3 length: 15 residues. This chain's CDR3 is CASSFASNPNTEAFF. Written as DNA, the CDR3 is TGCGCCAGCAGCTTCGCGAGTAATCCGAACACTGAAGCTTTCTTT.

The chain has TRBV27 and TRBJ1-2, with 7 bases that match TRBD1. This CDR3 has 13 amino acids. The germline V gene encodes CDR1 MNHEY and CDR2 SMNVEV (reference sequence). After removal of 5 bases from V and 8 bases from J, the junction contained 8 bases not matched to a gene. CDR3 protein: CASSPAGGWGYTF. In DNA form, the CDR3 reads TGTGCCAGCAGTCCCGCAGGGGGATGGGGCTACACCTTC.

The chain carries TRBV18 and TRBJ2-5; unclear D gene. The germline V gene encodes CDR1 KGHSH and CDR2 LQKENI. V lost 3 bases to trimming and J lost 0 bases, with 5 bases between them. The CDR3 runs to 13 residues. CDR3 sequence reads: CASSPRYQETQYF. CDR3 coding DNA: TGTGCCAGCTCACCGCGTTACCAAGAGACCCAGTACTTC.

This rearrangement joins TRBV25-1 to TRBJ2-3, with D possibly being TRBD2 (6 bases). Germline V gene lookup returns CDR1 MGHDK and CDR2 SYGVNS. Trimming cost V 4 bases and J 1 base, with 18 bases left between them. This CDR3 spans 17 amino acids. The CDR3 DNA sequence: TGTGCCAGCAGTGGGTACGGGACTTCTCGAGGCACAGATACGCAGTATTTT. Residues: CASSGYGTSRGTDTQYF.

This chain connects TRBV7-9 to TRBJ1-4; TRBD1 matches 11 bases. Trimming removed 5 bases from V and 8 bases from J; junction bases left unmatched: 7. This CDR3 contains 15 residues. Per germline, CDR1 SEHNR and CDR2 FQNEAQ (reference sequence). The CDR3, as DNA: TGTGCCAGCAGCCCAGGACAGGGGGCGATGGAAAAACTGTTTTTT. Translation gives CASSPGQGAMEKLFF.

The chain links TRBV9 to TRBJ2-5; tentative D call: TRBD1 (6 bases). The CDR3 extends over 15 amino acids. Germline-derived CDR1 and CDR2 are SGDLS and YYNGEE. V lost 4 bases and J 5 bases, leaving 18 bases between the germline ends. CDR3 residues: CASSSQTGQGETQYF. Written as DNA, the CDR3 is TGTGCCAGCAGCTCACAGACAGGCCAGGGGGAGACCCAGTACTTC.

The chain combines TRBV30 with TRBJ2-2, with D perhaps matching TRBD2 (6 bases). CDR1 and CDR2 (germline): GTSNPN, SVGIG (reference sequence). Between the trimmed V and J ends, which lost 4 bases and 7 bases, there was a span of 13 bases. This CDR3 is built from 13 residues. For the CDR3, the DNA is TGTGCCTGGAACGGACTATCACGCGGGGAGCTGTTTTTT. It codes for CAWNGLSRGELFF.

V is TRBV7-2 and J is TRBJ1-2, with TRBD1 as a possible D gene (6 bases). The germline V and J ends were trimmed by 3 bases and 5 bases, with 7 bases remaining between them. From germline, CDR1 is SGHTA and CDR2 FQGNSA. CDR3 length: 12 residues. The DNA of the CDR3 is TGTGCCAGCAGCTTGACAGGTTATGGCTACACCTTC. Its translation is CASSLTGYGYTF.

The rearrangement links TRBV6-1 to TRBJ2-7, with D tentatively TRBD1 (5 bases). V lost 5 bases and J lost 3, with 8 bases in between. Per germline, CDR1 MNHNS and CDR2 SASEGT. This CDR3 region has 12 residues. CDR3 bases: TGTGCCAGCAGTAAAACAGGCTACGAGCAGTACTTC. As protein: CASSKTGYEQYF.

The gene calls are TRBV15 and TRBJ2-1, with 11 positions matching TRBD1. CDR3 length: 18 amino acids. Germline lookup yields CDR1 LNHNV and CDR2 YYDKDF (reference sequence). V trimming: 4 bases; J trimming: 6 bases; junction bases outside the gene matches: 14. CDR3 residues: CATSKWTGGATGGNEQFF. CDR3 sequence (DNA): TGTGCCACCAGCAAATGGACAGGGGGCGCGACTGGGGGCAATGAGCAGTTCTTC.